These 13 T cell receptor beta chains originate from one sample sequenced in a study of Graves' ophthalmopathy and Graves' hyperthyroidism. Amplification targeted the TCR beta CDR3 regions, with RNA transcripts as the source material. First-round RT-PCR with HTBI primers preceded a second-round multiplex PCR. TCRdb re-called the multiplex PCR reads with MiXCR, one entry per CDR3 protein. The sample contains about 380,000 distinct CDR3 sequences, over 15% of which appear only once. Source material: peripheral blood. Every receptor here comes from a woman aged 18-29 years with stable Graves' hyperthyroidism.

Many counts were recorded for this clonotype. The chain combines TRBV11-1 with TRBJ1-1; D is perhaps TRBD1 (6 bases). Deletions cut 0 bases from V and 6 bases from J, with 17 bases between. The length of the CDR3 is 16 residues. Germline V gene data show CDR1 as SGHAT and CDR2 as FQDESV (reference sequence). The CDR3 nucleotides read TGTGCCAGCAGCTTAGCAGCGACAGGTTGGTCTCCTGAAGCTTTCTTT. Translated: CASSLAATGWSPEAFF.

The sample holds a few counts of this clonotype. The genes are TRBV5-1 and TRBJ2-7, with a weak D call TRBD2 (7 bases). CDR3 size: 16 residues. With 4 bases removed from V and 3 bases from J, the gap between germline ends came to 20 bases. CDR1 is SGHRS, CDR2 YFSETQ, per germline. The DNA for the CDR3 is TGCGCCAGCAGCCCCCTCGCCGGCGGGGGCCTCTACGAGCAGTACTTC. Amino acids: CASSPLAGGGLYEQYF.

This clonotype was observed at least ten times. The chain has TRBV19 and TRBJ2-7, with D tentatively TRBD2 (6 bases). CDR1 and CDR2 from the germline V gene are LNHDA and SQIVND (reference sequence). The CDR3 runs 14 residues. Trimming removed 6 bases at V and 0 bases at J, with 12 bases between. The CDR3 sequence is CASSPRGYSYEQYF. DNA of the CDR3: TGTGCCAGTAGCCCTCGGGGGTACTCCTACGAGCAGTACTTC.

This clonotype was detected ten times or more. The J gene is TRBJ2-5, the V gene TRBV15; TRBD1 agrees at 9 bases. V shed 2 bases, J shed 5 bases, and the junction held 6 bases outside the gene matches. The CDR3 has 15 residues. From germline, CDR1 is LNHNV and CDR2 YYDKDF (reference sequence). The CDR3 DNA sequence: TGTGCCACCAGCAGAAGGTACAGGGGGCAGGAGACCCAGTACTTC. This gives the protein CATSRRYRGQETQYF.

CDR3 nucleotide sequence: TGTGCCAGCAGTTTCTTGAGAGGGTCCCAGGAGCAGTACTTC. Protein: CASSFLRGSQEQYF. V gene TRBV28 combines with J gene TRBJ2-7; D is possibly TRBD2 (5 bases). CDR3 size: 14 residues. Germline CDR1 reads MDHEN; CDR2 reads SYDVKM. V was trimmed by 3 bases and J by 7 bases, leaving 16 bases between them. Drawing the rest from reference TRBV28 and TRBJ2-7, the complete variable domain is DVKVTQSSRYLVKRTGEKVFLECVQDMDHENMFWYRQDPGLGLRLIYFSYDVKMKEKGDIPEGYSVSREKKERFSLILESASTNQTSMYLCASSFLRGSQEQYFGPGTRLTVT.

The V call is TRBV6-1, the J call TRBJ1-5; possibly TRBD1 for D (6 bases). V was pared by 4 bases and J by 5 bases, with 9 bases between. This CDR3 contains 13 residues. Germline V CDR1 and CDR2: MNHNS, SASEGT. CDR3 protein: CASSVGQHQPQHF. CDR3 sequence (DNA): TGTGCCAGCAGTGTCGGACAGCATCAGCCCCAGCATTTT.

This clonotype was observed a handful of times. The chain recombines TRBV12-3 or TRBV12-4 with TRBJ1-1; unclear D gene. V was trimmed by 2 bases and J by 1 base, leaving 8 bases between them. This CDR3 is built from 14 residues. The CDR3 loop is CASSLTAANTEAFF. The CDR3 DNA follows: TGTGCCAGCAGTTTAACAGCGGCGAACACTGAAGCTTTCTTT.

In its sample, this clonotype was seen many times. V usage is TRBV5-1 and J usage is TRBJ1-6; 9 positions agree with TRBD1. This CDR3 spans 15 amino acids. The J segment lost 10 bases and the V segment lost 4 bases, leaving 9 bases of the junction unmatched. Germline CDR1 SGHRS, CDR2 YFSETQ. The CDR3 loop is CASSHGQGILSPLHF. The CDR3 DNA follows: TGCGCCAGCAGCCACGGACAGGGGATCTTGTCACCCCTCCACTTT. The whole variable domain, remainder taken from reference TRBV5-1 and TRBJ1-6, is KAGVTQTPRYLIKTRGQQVTLSCSPISGHRSVSWYQQTPGQGLQFLFEYFSETQRNKGNFPGRFSGRQFSNSRSEMNVSTLELGDSALYLCASSHGQGILSPLHFGNGTRLTVT.

Ten or more counts support this clonotype. The chain links TRBV5-1 to TRBJ1-1; perhaps TRBD1 as D (6 bases). V lost 7 bases, J lost 0 bases, and 10 bases lay in between. The CDR3 sequence is 13 residues long. CDR1 and CDR2 from the germline V gene are SGHRS and YFSETQ. CDR3 loop: CASREGVNTEAFF. The CDR3 region has the DNA TGCGCCAGCCGGGAGGGGGTGAACACTGAAGCTTTCTTT.

This clonotype appeared many times. In nucleotides, the CDR3 is TGTGCCACCAGTGACCATGACACAATCCAAGAGACCCAGTACTTC. This translates into CATSDHDTIQETQYF. The rearrangement joins TRBV24-1 to TRBJ2-5; D unclear. V gave up 4 bases and J gave up 1 base, with 12 bases separating them. This CDR3 comprises 15 residues. From germline, CDR1 is KGHDR and CDR2 SFDVKD.

Many counts were recorded for this clonotype. The chain carries TRBV5-6 and TRBJ1-1; D not resolved. Trimming removed 4 bases from V and 8 bases from J, with 15 bases in between. Germline V gene lookup returns CDR1 SGHDT and CDR2 YYEEEE. There are 13 residues in the CDR3. CDR3 DNA: TGTGCCAGCAGCCTTGGTAGGGTGGGGGAAGCTTTCTTT. Residues: CASSLGRVGEAFF.

There are many counts of this clonotype. The chain recombines TRBV19 with TRBJ2-7; 9 bases fit TRBD1. The V and J ends lost 6 bases and 4 bases, in that order; junction bases with no gene match: 7. The CDR3 is made up of 14 amino acids. Germline V gene lookup returns CDR1 LNHDA and CDR2 SQIVND (reference sequence). The CDR3 loop reads CASRNTGGKYEQYF. The CDR3 coding sequence is TGTGCCAGTAGGAATACAGGGGGCAAGTACGAGCAGTACTTC.

This clonotype was detected many times. V gene TRBV29-1 combines with J gene TRBJ2-7; TRBD1 might be the D (6 bases). CDR1 and CDR2 (germline): SQVTM, ANQGSEA. The V gene lost 6 bases and the J gene lost 0 bases, with 9 bases spanning the gap. CDR3 length: 12 amino acids. The CDR3 is CSVGTTSYEQYF. The CDR3 DNA is TGCAGCGTCGGGACAACCTCCTACGAGCAGTACTTC.